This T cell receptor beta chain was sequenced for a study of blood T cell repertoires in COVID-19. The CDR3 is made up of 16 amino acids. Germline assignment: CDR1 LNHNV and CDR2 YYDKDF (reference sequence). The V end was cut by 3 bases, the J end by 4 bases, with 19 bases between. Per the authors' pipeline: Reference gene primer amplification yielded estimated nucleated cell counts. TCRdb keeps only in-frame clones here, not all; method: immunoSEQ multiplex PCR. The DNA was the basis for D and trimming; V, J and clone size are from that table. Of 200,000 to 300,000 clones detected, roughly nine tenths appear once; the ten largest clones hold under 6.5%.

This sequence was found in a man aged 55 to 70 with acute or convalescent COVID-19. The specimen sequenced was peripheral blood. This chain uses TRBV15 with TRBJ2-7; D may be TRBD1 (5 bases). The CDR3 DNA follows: TGTGCCACCAGCAGTAAGGCTCTCCAAGGGGTATACGAGCAGTACTTC. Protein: CATSSKALQGVYEQYF.